This T cell receptor beta chain was found in a study of blood T cell repertoires in COVID-19. Study context: The United States, Italy and Spain were the sources of the acute and convalescent COVID-19 samples. Sources were T cells, B-cell-depleted T cells, or PBMCs; the material itself was cDNA or gDNA.

Methods used by the authors: Reference gene primer amplification gave estimated nucleated cell counts. Produced via immunoSEQ multiplex PCR; TCRdb's table is partial and in-frame only. The D gene and trimming were derived from the DNA, and the V and J assignments and clone size from that table. The table lists fewer than 250,000 clones, around 83% of them singletons. The CDR3 extends over 14 amino acids. Trimming removed 8 bases from V and 3 bases from J, with 16 bases in between. Per germline, CDR1 SGHTA and CDR2 FQGNSA. Sequencing input: peripheral blood. J is TRBJ2-5 and V is TRBV7-2, with a weak D call TRBD2 (5 bases). The TCR comes from a woman between 45 and 60 years old with acute or convalescent COVID-19. This chain's CDR3 is CASSLFPGKETQYF. For the CDR3, the DNA is TGTGCCAGCTCCCTTTTTCCGGGAAAAGAGACCCAGTACTTC.